The 20 T cell receptor beta chains given below trace back to one sample, sequenced in a study of blood T cell repertoires in COVID-19 (dated by TCRdb to 2020 to 2021). The library came from the immunoSEQ multiplex PCR assay. What TCRdb holds here is the immuneACCESS table cut down to in-frame rearrangements. Part of the clones is not present; checked against another copy, under half of the missing clones reflect an unresolved V gene, and the others are unexplained. For this sample the table gives some 240,000 clones, of which approximately 83% were detected only once. The ten largest clones represent less than 4% of the sample. Input material: PBMCs or T cells enriched from blood (not recorded which). The receptors were sampled from a woman aged 35 to 49 with acute COVID-19.

J is TRBJ2-3 and V is TRBV7-6; D may be TRBD2 (6 bases). Looked up from germline, CDR1 is SGHVS and CDR2 is FNYEAQ. This CDR3 spans 15 amino acids. With 3 bases removed from V and 6 bases from J, the gap between germline ends came to 16 bases. The CDR3 DNA reads TGTGCCAGCAGCTTTAAGCGCGGGAAGACCGATACGCAGTATTTT. It specifies CASSFKRGKTDTQYF.

This clone has a single count. The rearrangement joins TRBV11-3 to TRBJ2-7, with 13 bases matching TRBD2. The V and J ends lost 0 bases and 1 base, in that order; junction bases with no gene match: 6. The CDR3 has 18 residues. Germline values: CDR1 SGHNT, CDR2 YENEEA. CDR3 sequence reads: CASSLETGTSGESYEQYF. The DNA for the CDR3 is TGTGCCAGCAGCTTAGAAACCGGGACTAGCGGGGAGTCCTACGAGCAGTACTTC.

The chain couples TRBV3-1 (or the pseudogene TRBV3-2) to TRBJ1-1; a possible D gene is TRBD1 (5 bases). Germline V gene data show CDR1 as LGHDT and CDR2 as YNNKEL (reference sequence). Between the trimmed V and J ends, which lost 0 bases and 7 bases, there was a span of 9 bases. The length of the CDR3 is 13 residues. CDR3 in amino acids: CASSQDTGGEAFF. Written as DNA, the CDR3 is TGTGCCAGCAGCCAAGATACAGGCGGTGAAGCTTTCTTT.

The rearrangement links TRBV21-1 to TRBJ2-2; TRBD1, the table's D call, lacks a check against the DNA. TRBV21-1 corresponds to a pseudogene. CDR3 size: 16 residues. Here the CDR3 DNA reads TGTGCCAGAGATAACAAGGGACAGGGTAACACCGGGGAGCTGTTTTTT. It is translated as CARDNKGQGNTGELFF.

V usage is TRBV6-6 and J usage is TRBJ2-3; D is perhaps TRBD2 (5 bases). This CDR3 has 14 amino acids. Trimming left V 2 bases short and J 3 bases short, with 9 bases between. Germline assignment: CDR1 MNHNY and CDR2 SVGAGI (reference sequence). The CDR3 region is CASSYGSLTDTQYF. CDR3 nucleotide sequence: TGTGCCAGCAGTTACGGGAGCTTGACAGATACGCAGTATTTT.

The chain combines TRBV5-1 with TRBJ2-3; 8 bases are a match to TRBD2. With V trimmed by 1 base and J by 6 bases, 4 bases remained unmatched. Per the germline V gene, CDR1 is SGHRS and CDR2 is YFSETQ. The CDR3 has 14 amino acids. The CDR3 spells CASSLNGRGDTQYF. CDR3 DNA: TGCGCCAGCAGCTTGAACGGGAGGGGGGATACGCAGTATTTT.

This chain connects TRBV7-2 to TRBJ2-2, with 11 bases lining up with TRBD2. Germline V lookup: CDR1 SGHTA, CDR2 FQGNSA. J lost 3 bases, V lost 6 bases, and 6 bases had no gene match. This CDR3 has 16 residues. CDR3 loop: CASSFTGLADTGELFF. The DNA of the CDR3 is TGTGCCAGCAGTTTTACGGGACTAGCGGACACCGGGGAGCTGTTTTTT.

V gene TRBV25-1 combines with J gene TRBJ2-7, with D tentatively TRBD2 (6 bases). The germline V gene has CDR1 MGHDK and CDR2 SYGVNS. Trimming cost V 3 bases and J 4 bases, with 25 bases left between them. This CDR3 spans 18 amino acids. The CDR3 nucleotides read TGTGCCAGCAGTGATAGCGGCCCTATATATAGTGGGCGATACGAGCAGTACTTC. Translated: CASSDSGPIYSGRYEQYF.

This clone was observed once. The V and J genes are TRBV2 and TRBJ2-1; D is uncertain. Looked up from germline, CDR1 is SNHLY and CDR2 is FYNNEI. CDR3 length equals 11 residues. V was cut by 5 bases and J by 6 bases, with 5 bases left in between. The CDR3: CASSLSNEQFF. The CDR3 nucleotides are TGTGCCAGCAGTTTGAGCAATGAGCAGTTCTTC.

The chain recombines TRBV12-3 or TRBV12-4 with TRBJ2-7; tentative D call: TRBD1 (6 bases). Trimming left V 6 bases short and J 4 bases short, with 13 bases between. This CDR3 region has 13 residues. CDR3 DNA: TGTGCCAGCAGACCAGGGGTAAGATACGAGCAGTACTTC. It encodes CASRPGVRYEQYF.

The rearrangement links TRBV7-9 to TRBJ1-3, with D unclear. Germline CDR1 reads SEHNR; CDR2 reads FQNEAQ (reference sequence). Trimming took 11 bases from V and 0 from J, leaving 11 bases between them. The CDR3 has 13 amino acids. This CDR3 reads CAGFFDSGNTIYF. The CDR3 bases are TGTGCCGGCTTTTTCGACTCTGGAAACACCATATATTTT.

V gene TRBV5-6 combines with J gene TRBJ2-2, with 7 nucleotides matching TRBD1. The V and J ends lost 6 bases and 0 bases, in that order; junction bases with no gene match: 14. CDR1 and CDR2 from the germline V gene are SGHDT and YYEEEE. The CDR3 length is 18 residues. The CDR3 sequence: CASTLTGMGLTNTGELFF. In DNA form, the CDR3 reads TGTGCCAGCACCCTGACAGGGATGGGCCTAACGAACACCGGGGAGCTGTTTTTT.

J is TRBJ2-1 and V is TRBV4-2, with TRBD2 matching over 14 bases. The CDR3 length is 16 residues. V shed 3 bases and J 7 bases; nucleotides not matched to a gene: 5. Germline lookup yields CDR1 LGHNA and CDR2 YNFKEQ. The CDR3 region has the DNA TGTGCCAGCAGCCACGGGACTAGCGGGAGTGGGAATGAGCAGTTCTTC. Its translation is CASSHGTSGSGNEQFF.

The genes are TRBV10-3 and TRBJ2-2, with 8 bases lining up with TRBD1. The germline CDR1 and CDR2 sequences are ENHRY and SYGVKD. Trimming at V came to 6 bases and at J to 4 bases, leaving 7 bases not matched to a gene. CDR3 length equals 15 residues. CDR3 bases: TGTGCCATCAGGGAGGACAGGGCGGCCACCGGGGAGCTGTTTTTT. It codes for CAIREDRAATGELFF.

CDR3 in DNA: TGTGCCAGTAGTATCTTACTAGCGGGAGAGACAGATACGCAGTATTTT. Protein product: CASSILLAGETDTQYF. The chain employs TRBV19 and TRBJ2-3; 11 bases map to TRBD2. This CDR3 contains 16 residues. The V and J ends lost 3 bases and 3 bases, in that order; junction bases with no gene match: 5. Germline V lookup: CDR1 LNHDA, CDR2 SQIVND (reference sequence).

The chain uses TRBV4-2 and TRBJ2-1; 8 bases map to TRBD1. With V trimmed by 5 bases and J by 4 bases, 7 bases remained unmatched. Germline CDR1 is LGHNA and CDR2 is YNFKEQ. The CDR3 has 15 residues. As DNA, the CDR3 is TGTGCCAGCAGCTTCCGGGACAGGCTTTACAATGAGCAGTTCTTC. Translated: CASSFRDRLYNEQFF.

Turning to this clone: Other DNA variants within this sample encode the same CDR3. J is TRBJ2-1 and V is TRBV5-1; 11 bases align to TRBD2. Germline loops: CDR1 SGHRS, CDR2 YFSETQ. The CDR3 runs to 15 residues. Germline trimming cut 2 bases from V and 3 bases from J; bases unmatched to any gene: 1. The CDR3: CASSLGTSGYNEQFF. CDR3 nucleotide sequence: TGCGCCAGCAGCTTAGGGACTAGCGGCTACAATGAGCAGTTCTTC.

The chain uses TRBV5-1 and TRBJ2-5; possible D gene TRBD2, 5 bases. CDR1 SGHRS and CDR2 YFSETQ come from the germline V gene. The CDR3 totals 14 residues. V was trimmed by 4 bases and J by 1 base, leaving 11 bases between them. The CDR3 region has the DNA TGCGCCAGCAGCGCGGGCCCACCCCAAGAGACCCAGTACTTC. It is translated as CASSAGPPQETQYF.

The rearrangement uses TRBV5-1 and TRBJ1-4; D is ambiguous. Germline V gene data show CDR1 as SGHRS and CDR2 as YFSETQ. Between the trimmed V and J ends, which lost 0 bases and 0 bases, there was a span of 9 bases. The CDR3 loop spans 16 amino acids. CDR3 coding DNA: TGCGCCAGCAGCTTGGGTACAAGTGCAACTAATGAAAAACTGTTTTTT. Translation gives CASSLGTSATNEKLFF.

This clone was seen only once. The V and J genes are TRBV28 and TRBJ2-7, with D uncertain. V dropped 4 bases and J dropped 0 bases, with 13 bases sitting between them. There are 15 residues in the CDR3. Germline loops: CDR1 MDHEN, CDR2 SYDVKM. The CDR3 bases are TGTGCCAGCAGTTCCCGTTGGTCGAGCTCCTACGAGCAGTACTTC. Amino acid sequence: CASSSRWSSSYEQYF.